One and the same sample provided the 28 T cell receptor beta chains below, sequenced in a study of blood T cell repertoires in COVID-19. Some clones are missing from TCRdb's copy, which holds only in-frame ones; the method was immunoSEQ multiplex PCR. The profile shows some 100,000 clones, approximately 93% of them singletons. The source material was peripheral blood. These receptor sequences come from a man aged 55-75 years with acute or convalescent COVID-19.

The chain joins TRBV10-1 to TRBJ2-1; 8 bases match TRBD2. Germline V gene sequence: CDR1 WNHNN, CDR2 SYGVQD (reference sequence). After removal of 6 bases from V and 6 bases from J, the junction contained 4 bases not matched to a gene. The CDR3 sequence is 13 residues long. CDR3 region: CASRPSGSNEQFF. CDR3 sequence (DNA): TGCGCCAGCAGACCCAGCGGGAGCAATGAGCAGTTCTTC.

This chain connects TRBV7-6 to TRBJ2-2; D gene unclear. This CDR3 region has 15 residues. Germline V gives CDR1 SGHVS, CDR2 FNYEAQ. With 5 bases removed from V and 6 bases from J, the gap between germline ends came to 16 bases. CDR3 loop: CASSPRVSSPGELFF. The CDR3 DNA reads as TGTGCCAGCAGCCCCCGGGTGAGTAGCCCCGGGGAGCTGTTTTTT.

The rearrangement uses TRBV7-6 and TRBJ2-5; the D gene is possibly TRBD1 (5 bases). This CDR3 has 15 residues. V lost 2 bases and J 5 bases, leaving 15 bases between the germline ends. Per germline, CDR1 SGHVS and CDR2 FNYEAQ. CDR3 sequence: CASSLFAHRQETQYF. For the CDR3, the DNA is TGTGCCAGCAGCTTATTTGCACACAGGCAGGAGACCCAGTACTTC.

This clone is medium-sized. The chain employs TRBV27 and TRBJ2-5; 8 bases align to TRBD2. Germline CDR1 reads MNHEY; CDR2 reads SMNVEV (reference sequence). V was clipped by 6 bases and J by 4 bases; unmatched bases: 4. This CDR3 is built from 13 residues. The DNA of the CDR3 is TGTGCCAGCAGGATTAGCGGGATAGAGACCCAGTACTTC. This sequence encodes CASRISGIETQYF.

The CDR3 bases are TGTGCCAGCTCACCGAACGACAGTGCCTATGGCTACACCTTC. It encodes CASSPNDSAYGYTF. The chain employs TRBV18 and TRBJ1-2, with D possibly matching TRBD1 (5 bases). The CDR3 consists of 14 residues. CDR1 KGHSH and CDR2 LQKENI come from the germline V gene. The ends were cut back, 3 bases at V and 4 bases at J, with 12 bases in the middle.

This chain links TRBV7-9 with TRBJ1-4; tentatively, D is TRBD1 (6 bases). This CDR3 has 16 amino acids. Germline CDR1 SEHNR, CDR2 FQNEAQ (reference sequence). Deletions cut 3 bases from V and 0 bases from J, with 11 bases between. The CDR3 nucleotides read TGTGCCAGCAGCTTTTCCGGGACATCAACTAATGAAAAACTGTTTTTT. This gives the protein CASSFSGTSTNEKLFF.

The DNA of the CDR3 is TGCGCCAGCAGCTCCAGGGTATCGTCCGACAATGAGCAGTTCTTC. Its protein is CASSSRVSSDNEQFF. The chain employs TRBV5-1 and TRBJ2-1; possible D gene TRBD1, 5 bases. Germline lookup yields CDR1 SGHRS and CDR2 YFSETQ. The CDR3 length is 15 residues. Trimming cost V 3 bases and J 5 bases, with 15 bases left between them. The variable domain in full, completed from reference TRBV5-1 and TRBJ2-1, reads KAGVTQTPRYLIKTRGQQVTLSCSPISGHRSVSWYQQTPGQGLQFLFEYFSETQRNKGNFPGRFSGRQFSNSRSEMNVSTLELGDSALYLCASSSRVSSDNEQFFGPGTRLTVL.

This chain uses TRBV7-6 with TRBJ2-7; the D gene is possibly TRBD2 (6 bases). The V gene lost 2 bases and the J gene lost 2 bases, with 16 bases spanning the gap. This CDR3 comprises 16 residues. CDR1 and CDR2 (germline): SGHVS, FNYEAQ. The CDR3 sequence: CASSLFQEGFTYEQYF. The DNA for the CDR3 is TGTGCCAGCAGCTTATTTCAGGAGGGATTCACCTACGAGCAGTACTTC.

The CDR3 DNA reads TGTGCCAGCAGTGAGCGGGTCGGACAGTTCTTC. Translation gives CASSERVGQFF. V and J are TRBV6-1 and TRBJ2-1; tentatively, D is TRBD2 (5 bases). The V end lost 3 bases, the J end lost 13 bases, and 10 bases lay between the germline ends. From germline, CDR1 is MNHNS and CDR2 SASEGT. The CDR3 has 11 amino acids.

The rearrangement joins TRBV5-4 to TRBJ2-2, with TRBD2 as a possible D gene (5 bases). The germline V and J ends were trimmed by 4 bases and 0 bases, with 7 bases remaining between them. This CDR3 spans 14 amino acids. Germline loops: CDR1 SGHNT, CDR2 YYREEE (reference sequence). Here the CDR3 DNA reads TGTGCCAGCAGCCCCGGGACGAACACCGGGGAGCTGTTTTTT. This gives the protein CASSPGTNTGELFF.

This clone occurred once. This CDR3 reads CSASAGGGQPQHF. The CDR3, as DNA: TGCAGTGCTAGTGCAGGGGGCGGGCAGCCCCAGCATTTT. The chain links TRBV20-1 to TRBJ1-5, with TRBD1 matching over 8 bases. CDR3 length: 13 residues. The germline gives CDR1 DFQATT, CDR2 SNEGSKA (reference sequence). Losses at the gene ends were 3 bases for V and 7 bases for J; bases not matched to a gene: 5.

The chain employs TRBV7-3 and TRBJ2-7, with 10 bases that match TRBD1. V lost 4 bases and J lost 7; bases outside the gene matches: 7. The CDR3 runs to 14 residues. Germline CDR1 SGHTA, CDR2 FQGTGA. CDR3 DNA: TGTGCCAGCAGCTCCGGGACAGGGGAGGGGGAGCAGTACTTC. Its translation is CASSSGTGEGEQYF.

V and J are TRBV23-1 and TRBJ2-3; no reliable D call. TRBV23-1 is recorded as an ORF, its role being uncertain. The V and J ends lost 11 bases and 1 base respectively, with 25 bases between them. This CDR3 is built from 17 residues. The CDR3 sequence: CASPSPRPSLGTDTQYF. Here the CDR3 DNA reads TGCGCCTCTCCCTCCCCCCGGCCGTCCCTAGGCACAGATACGCAGTATTTT.

This clone was seen more than once but under ten times. The chain recombines TRBV5-4 with TRBJ2-3; no clear D. The V and J ends lost 4 bases and 0 bases respectively, with 12 bases between them. The CDR3 totals 15 residues. The germline V gene encodes CDR1 SGHNT and CDR2 YYREEE (reference sequence). The CDR3 region has the DNA TGTGCCAGCAGCCTCGAGCCAACTAGCACAGATACGCAGTATTTT. Encoded protein: CASSLEPTSTDTQYF.

The gene calls are TRBV20-1 and TRBJ2-2; D remains ambiguous. CDR3 length equals 11 residues. V dropped 6 bases and J dropped 8 bases, with 10 bases sitting between them. Germline assignment: CDR1 DFQATT and CDR2 SNEGSKA (reference sequence). The CDR3 loop is CSAYGSGELFF. For the CDR3, the DNA is TGCAGTGCGTACGGGTCTGGGGAGCTGTTTTTT.

The chain employs TRBV25-1 and TRBJ1-2; no reliable D call. This CDR3 has 13 amino acids. Per the germline V gene, CDR1 is MGHDK and CDR2 is SYGVNS. V lost 6 bases to trimming and J lost 1 base, with 9 bases between them. The DNA for the CDR3 is TGTGCCAGCAGCGCCGGGAGTAACTATGGCTACACCTTC. It encodes CASSAGSNYGYTF.

The gene calls are TRBV6-1 and TRBJ2-4; no clear D gene. Trimming took off 2 bases at V and 0 bases at J, with 14 bases between the two ends. This CDR3 contains 17 residues. CDR1 and CDR2 (germline): MNHNS, SASEGT. The CDR3 spells CASSEWRGSVAKNIQYF. The CDR3 DNA is TGTGCCAGCAGTGAATGGAGAGGAAGTGTAGCCAAAAACATTCAGTACTTC.

The chain has TRBV5-1 and TRBJ1-3; 7 nucleotides align to TRBD1. CDR3 size: 19 residues. Germline V lookup: CDR1 SGHRS, CDR2 YFSETQ. Losses at the gene ends were 4 bases for V and 2 bases for J; bases not matched to a gene: 18. The CDR3 sequence is CASSPTEGTAYYAGNTIYF. The CDR3 DNA reads TGCGCCAGCAGCCCTACCGAAGGGACAGCCTACTACGCTGGAAACACCATATATTTT.

J is TRBJ2-1 and V is TRBV13; D not resolved. CDR1 is PRHDT, CDR2 FYEKMQ, per germline (reference sequence). Trimming pared 3 bases from V and 8 bases from J, leaving 11 bases between. The CDR3 runs to 13 residues. The CDR3 loop is CASSFLARDEQFF. The CDR3 nucleotides are TGTGCCAGCAGCTTCCTGGCCCGTGATGAGCAGTTCTTC.

The chain joins TRBV6-5 to TRBJ2-3; unclear D gene. The CDR3 loop spans 14 amino acids. The ends were cut back, 2 bases at V and 5 bases at J, with 11 bases in the middle. CDR1 and CDR2 (germline): MNHEY, SVGAGI. In DNA form, the CDR3 reads TGTGCCAGCAGTTACGGGTACACGGGAGATACGCAGTATTTT. Residues: CASSYGYTGDTQYF.

In nucleotides, the CDR3 is TGTGCCAGTAGCCTTACGTGGGGTGGCACCGGGACAGGGAGCTCCTACGAGCAGTACTTC. This gives the protein CASSLTWGGTGTGSSYEQYF. V and J are TRBV19 and TRBJ2-7, with 9 bases identical to TRBD1. Trimming removed 6 bases from V and 0 bases from J; junction bases left unmatched: 21. This CDR3 is 20 amino acids long. Germline V gene lookup returns CDR1 LNHDA and CDR2 SQIVND (reference sequence). Variable domain in full (rest from reference TRBV19 and TRBJ2-7): DGGITQSPKYLFRKEGQNVTLSCEQNLNHDAMYWYRQDPGQGLRLIYYSQIVNDFQKGDIAEGYSVSREKKESFPLTVTSAQKNPTAFYLCASSLTWGGTGTGSSYEQYFGPGTRLTVT.

V usage is TRBV19 and J usage is TRBJ1-1; no clear D gene. The CDR3 has 14 residues. Trimming cost V 3 bases and J 0 bases, with 8 bases left between them. In germline, CDR1 is LNHDA, CDR2 SQIVND (reference sequence). CDR3 DNA: TGTGCCAGTAGTATTAATCCTATGAACACTGAAGCTTTCTTT. Translating gives CASSINPMNTEAFF.

The J gene is TRBJ1-1, the V gene TRBV7-2; 7 bases are shared with TRBD1. CDR3 length equals 14 residues. Unmatched junction bases numbered 7, after V lost 3 bases and J lost 6 bases. Germline lookup yields CDR1 SGHTA and CDR2 FQGNSA. The CDR3 DNA is TGTGCCAGCAGCTTTCGAGGGGGCGTTGCTGAAGCTTTCTTT. It specifies CASSFRGGVAEAFF.

This clone occurred once. J is TRBJ2-1 and V is TRBV7-2; 7 nucleotides match TRBD1. Losses at the gene ends were 3 bases for V and 2 bases for J; bases not matched to a gene: 4. In germline, CDR1 is SGHTA, CDR2 FQGNSA. CDR3 length: 15 residues. This CDR3 is CASSFRDSPYNEQFF. CDR3 nucleotide sequence: TGTGCCAGCAGCTTCCGGGACAGCCCCTACAATGAGCAGTTCTTC.

The chain carries TRBV19 and TRBJ1-4; D call uncertain. Germline CDR1 LNHDA, CDR2 SQIVND (reference sequence). There are 13 residues in the CDR3. The ends were cut back, 3 bases at V and 10 bases at J, with 12 bases in the middle. The CDR3 sequence: CASSIAPGVKLFF. The CDR3 coding sequence is TGTGCCAGTAGTATCGCCCCCGGGGTAAAACTGTTTTTT.

The gene calls are TRBV9 and TRBJ1-6, with D perhaps TRBD1 (5 bases). This CDR3 contains 15 residues. Trimming shortened V by 4 bases and J by 3 bases, and 11 bases separated the two germline ends. Per germline, CDR1 SGDLS and CDR2 YYNGEE. The CDR3 DNA follows: TGTGCCAGCAGCTCCAGGGTGGACTATAATTCACCCCTCCACTTT. Amino acid sequence: CASSSRVDYNSPLHF.

The chain employs TRBV19 and TRBJ1-5, with a weak D call TRBD1 (6 bases). Germline CDR1 reads LNHDA; CDR2 reads SQIVND (reference sequence). The CDR3 extends over 16 amino acids. Trimming cost V 4 bases and J 3 bases, with 16 bases left between them. Here the CDR3 DNA reads TGTGCCAGTAGTACCTTCGGGGGGGCTAACAATCAGCCCCAGCATTTT. Amino acids: CASSTFGGANNQPQHF. Drawing the rest from reference TRBV19 and TRBJ1-5, the complete variable domain is DGGITQSPKYLFRKEGQNVTLSCEQNLNHDAMYWYRQDPGQGLRLIYYSQIVNDFQKGDIAEGYSVSREKKESFPLTVTSAQKNPTAFYLCASSTFGGANNQPQHFGDGTRLSIL.

The chain carries TRBV20-1 and TRBJ1-1, with no clear D. V lost 5 bases and J 4 bases, leaving 8 bases between the germline ends. Germline V CDR1 and CDR2: DFQATT, SNEGSKA (reference sequence). The CDR3 is 11 amino acids. This CDR3 reads CSARLSTEAFF. CDR3 DNA sequence: TGCAGTGCTCGCCTAAGCACTGAAGCTTTCTTT.